Each of the 23 T cell receptor beta chains below was sequenced from the same sample in a study of T cell repertoires in aging, cancer and after chemotherapy. The template was genomic DNA from peripheral blood, not RNA. Multiplex touch-down PCR with TRB-A/B primers amplified rearranged V-D-J TRB sequences. TCRdb reprocessed the multiplex PCR reads with MiXCR, giving one entry per CDR3 protein. Of about 790 distinct CDR3 sequences listed, 55% to 60% are singletons. The sample comprised blood. The origin of the receptors is a human donor with a blood cancer.

The rearrangement joins TRBV18 to TRBJ1-1; D unresolved. Trimming took 9 bases from V and 5 from J, leaving 19 bases between them. Germline V gives CDR1 KGHSH, CDR2 LQKENI. This CDR3 comprises 14 residues. The CDR3 DNA reads TGTGCCAGTTCAGCGAACACCGGTGGGACTGAAGCTTTCTTT. This encodes CASSANTGGTEAFF.

By sample share, this clonotype is large. The J gene is TRBJ2-2, the V gene TRBV7-6, with D possibly being TRBD1 (6 bases). The V gene lost 6 bases and the J gene lost 2 bases, with 10 bases spanning the gap. The CDR3 is made up of 14 amino acids. Germline V lookup: CDR1 SGHVS, CDR2 FNYEAQ. The CDR3 spells CASSRTANTGELFF. DNA for the CDR3: TGTGCCAGCAGTAGGACAGCTAACACCGGGGAGCTGTTTTTT. The whole variable domain, filled in from reference TRBV7-6 and TRBJ2-2, reads GAGVSQSPRYKVTKRGQDVALRCDPISGHVSLYWYRQALGQGPEFLTYFNYEAQQDKSGLPNDRFSAERPEGSISTLTIQRTEQRDSAMYRCASSRTANTGELFFGEGSRLTVL.

By proportion, this clonotype is large (0.1 to 1%). CDR3 bases: TGTGCCAGCAGTTCCCACCGGGACGGAATCAACACCGGGGAGCTGTTTTTT. Its protein product is CASSSHRDGINTGELFF. The V and J genes are TRBV27 and TRBJ2-2; either TRBD1 or TRBD2 may supply D (5 bases each). Per the germline V gene, CDR1 is MNHEY and CDR2 is SMNVEV (reference sequence). This CDR3 comprises 17 residues. Trimming removed 4 bases from V and 2 bases from J, with 17 bases in between.

This clonotype is large in the sample. J is TRBJ2-1 and V is TRBV15; the D gene is possibly TRBD2 (6 bases). CDR3 length: 15 amino acids. V lost 1 base and J 2 bases, leaving 9 bases between the germline ends. Germline V CDR1 and CDR2: LNHNV, YYDKDF (reference sequence). CDR3: CATSRVADPYNEQFF. The CDR3 DNA follows: TGTGCCACCAGCAGAGTAGCGGATCCCTACAATGAGCAGTTCTTC.

By share, this clonotype ranks as large. The chain carries TRBV19 and TRBJ1-1; D is ambiguous. CDR1 is LNHDA, CDR2 SQIVND, per germline (reference sequence). V dropped 2 bases and J dropped 12 bases, with 10 bases sitting between them. CDR3 length: 11 amino acids. The CDR3 coding sequence is TGTGCCAGTAGTATAAAGAGGAAAACTTTCTTT. It encodes CASSIKRKTFF.

The V and J genes are TRBV29-1 and TRBJ1-1; no definite D call. V lost 7 bases and J 5 bases, leaving 20 bases between the germline ends. The CDR3 totals 14 residues. The germline gives CDR1 SQVTM, CDR2 ANQGSEA. CDR3 protein: CSGRSLSYGTEAFF. CDR3 DNA sequence: TGCAGCGGTAGGAGCCTTTCCTATGGGACTGAAGCTTTCTTT.

The genes are TRBV5-1 and TRBJ1-2; D is uncertain. V was pared by 3 bases and J by 3 bases, with 12 bases between. CDR1 SGHRS and CDR2 YFSETQ come from the germline V gene. The CDR3 is 14 amino acids. The DNA of the CDR3 is TGCGCCAGCAGCTCCCTTGAGGGCGACTATGGCTACACCTTC. The encoded protein is CASSSLEGDYGYTF.

V usage is TRBV19 and J usage is TRBJ1-5, with D maybe TRBD1 (5 bases). Germline V gene lookup returns CDR1 LNHDA and CDR2 SQIVND (reference sequence). V lost 3 bases to trimming and J lost 3 bases, with 9 bases between them. The CDR3 has 14 amino acids. CDR3: CASSISGTNQPQHF. The CDR3 DNA follows: TGTGCCAGTAGTATTAGCGGGACCAATCAGCCCCAGCATTTT.

The V and J genes are TRBV6-1 and TRBJ1-3; 7 positions match TRBD1. Trimming removed 6 bases from V and 7 bases from J; junction bases left unmatched: 9. The CDR3 has 14 residues. Germline assignment: CDR1 MNHNS and CDR2 SASEGT. CDR3 bases: TGTGCCAGCAGGGATCAGGGGGGTAGGAACACCATATATTTT. It codes for CASRDQGGRNTIYF.

This clonotype has just one count. This chain joins TRBV7-9 and TRBJ2-1; the D gene is possibly TRBD1 (6 bases). CDR3 length: 13 amino acids. The ends were cut back, 9 bases at V and 6 bases at J, with 15 bases in the middle. Germline V gene lookup returns CDR1 SEHNR and CDR2 FQNEAQ (reference sequence). The CDR3 DNA reads TGTGCCAGAAGTTTGGGGACACCCAATGAGCAGTTCTTC. This sequence encodes CARSLGTPNEQFF.

The rearrangement uses TRBV12-3 or TRBV12-4 and TRBJ2-7, with D hard to call. This CDR3 region has 13 residues. Trimming pared 3 bases from V and 0 bases from J, leaving 6 bases between. The CDR3 loop is CASSLTSSYEQYF. The CDR3 nucleotides are TGTGCCAGCAGTTTGACCAGCTCCTACGAGCAGTACTTC.

This clonotype is categorized as medium-sized. The chain combines TRBV7-9 with TRBJ2-2, with D hard to call. This CDR3 has 16 residues. Germline V gene lookup returns CDR1 SEHNR and CDR2 FQNEAQ (reference sequence). Trimming removed 5 bases from V and 6 bases from J, with 19 bases in between. The CDR3 DNA follows: TGTGCCAGCAGCCCCCTATCTTCCCACGGCGCCGGGGAGCTGTTTTTT. Its translation: CASSPLSSHGAGELFF.

Sample share makes this clonotype large. This rearrangement joins TRBV4-2 to TRBJ1-1; no definite D call. The V end lost 4 bases, the J end lost 6 bases, and 15 bases lay between the germline ends. This CDR3 spans 14 amino acids. Germline CDR1 is LGHNA and CDR2 is YNFKEQ. CDR3 nucleotide sequence: TGTGCCAGCAGCCCTTGGGGAGAGGTGGCTGAAGCTTTCTTT. Its translation: CASSPWGEVAEAFF.

The chain combines TRBV19 with TRBJ2-1; maybe TRBD2 (5 bases). With 3 bases removed from V and 8 bases from J, the gap between germline ends came to 17 bases. Germline-derived CDR1 and CDR2 are LNHDA and SQIVND (reference sequence). The CDR3 runs 15 residues. In nucleotides, the CDR3 is TGTGCCAGTAGTATTCCCACTAGGGCGGGCGATGAGCAGTTCTTC. Its protein product is CASSIPTRAGDEQFF.

This chain links TRBV18 with TRBJ2-7; 8 bases align to TRBD2. This CDR3 has 15 amino acids. The germline gives CDR1 KGHSH, CDR2 LQKENI. V shed 3 bases, J shed 0 bases, and the junction held 4 bases outside the gene matches. The CDR3, as DNA: TGTGCCAGCTCACCCATGGCGGGAGGCTCCTACGAGCAGTACTTC. Its translation is CASSPMAGGSYEQYF.

The chain carries TRBV29-1 and TRBJ1-2; 7 nucleotides align to TRBD1. This CDR3 is 14 amino acids long. With 5 bases clipped from V and 5 bases from J, the junction kept 11 bases outside the gene matches. From germline, CDR1 is SQVTM and CDR2 ANQGSEA. CDR3 residues: CSVRDSGRRYGYTF. CDR3 nucleotide sequence: TGCAGCGTTCGGGACAGCGGGAGAAGATATGGCTACACCTTC. Variable domain in full (rest from reference TRBV29-1 and TRBJ1-2): SAVISQKPSRDICQRGTSLTIQCQVDSQVTMMFWYRQQPGQSLTLIATANQGSEATYESGFVIDKFPISRPNLTFSTLTVSNMSPEDSSIYLCSVRDSGRRYGYTFGSGTRLTVV.

The table lists this clonotype with a few counts. The chain uses TRBV29-1 and TRBJ2-2, with TRBD1 matching over 7 bases. V shed 5 bases and J 2 bases; nucleotides not matched to a gene: 11. The CDR3 has 16 residues. CDR1 and CDR2 (germline): SQVTM, ANQGSEA. CDR3 in amino acids: CSVPTLDRPNTGELFF. In DNA form, the CDR3 reads TGCAGCGTTCCCACCCTGGACAGGCCTAACACCGGGGAGCTGTTTTTT.

This clonotype is large within its sample. This chain links TRBV12-3 or TRBV12-4 with TRBJ2-7; TRBD2 aligns across 10 bases. CDR3 size: 15 residues. Trimming removed 5 bases from V and 2 bases from J; junction bases left unmatched: 6. The CDR3 nucleotides are TGTGCCAGCAGTCCCCGGACTAGCGGTGCCTACGAGCAGTACTTC. Its translation is CASSPRTSGAYEQYF.

The rearrangement joins TRBV6-5 to TRBJ1-1; D unresolved. Trimming took 4 bases from V and 0 from J, leaving 12 bases between them. Germline V lookup: CDR1 MNHEY, CDR2 SVGAGI. The CDR3 loop spans 15 amino acids. This chain's CDR3 is CASSFRINMNTEAFF. CDR3 DNA: TGTGCCAGCAGTTTCCGCATTAACATGAACACTGAAGCTTTCTTT.

The chain joins TRBV7-9 to TRBJ2-6, with D possibly being TRBD2 (5 bases). The CDR3 extends over 15 amino acids. The germline V gene encodes CDR1 SEHNR and CDR2 FQNEAQ (reference sequence). V dropped 3 bases and J dropped 5 bases, with 11 bases sitting between them. DNA of the CDR3: TGTGCCAGCAGCTTCTACCGGACTCGGGCCAACGTCCTGACTTTC. Translating gives CASSFYRTRANVLTF.

The rearrangement joins TRBV19 to TRBJ2-1; TRBD2 agrees at 10 bases. The V gene end was trimmed by 1 base and the J gene end by 9 bases; junction bases not matched to a gene: 3. CDR3 length equals 14 residues. Germline V gives CDR1 LNHDA, CDR2 SQIVND (reference sequence). The CDR3 DNA reads TGTGCCAGTAGTATAGTTGCTAGCGGGAGTGAGCAGTTCTTC. This translates into CASSIVASGSEQFF.

V usage is TRBV6-4 and J usage is TRBJ2-2; perhaps TRBD2 as D (6 bases). Trimming took 5 bases from V and 8 from J, leaving 12 bases between them. The CDR3 runs 13 residues. CDR1 and CDR2 (germline): MRHNA, SNTAGT. Here the CDR3 DNA reads TGTGCCAGCAGTACTCAGGCGGGAGGGGAGCTGTTTTTT. Translated, it gives CASSTQAGGELFF.

This clonotype was observed a handful of times. The rearrangement joins TRBV18 to TRBJ1-5, with 8 bases that match TRBD1. Germline assignment: CDR1 KGHSH and CDR2 LQKENI. The CDR3 loop spans 13 amino acids. The V gene end was trimmed by 5 bases and the J gene end by 7 bases; junction bases not matched to a gene: 4. DNA of the CDR3: TGTGCCAGCTCAGTGGACAGGGCGCAGCCCCAGCATTTT. Encoded protein: CASSVDRAQPQHF.